The T cell receptor beta chain described here comes from a study of OX40 agonist ivuxolimab in advanced cancers. In the case of this clone: Its antigen is not identified.

Overall study findings and caveats: Some patients who did not respond also had low normalized T-cell clonal expansion. More expanded clones were seen, on average, in CD8+ T cells than in CD4+. CD4+ and CD8+ blood T cells expanded clonally by week 6 at 0.1 to 3.0 mg/kg. Partial responders treated at 0.1-3.0 mg/kg exhibited clonal expansion among the lowest measured.

The assay was immunoSEQ multiplex PCR, and TCRdb's table has in-frame clones only and misses some. The sample includes roughly 53,000 clones, around 85% of them seen just once. There are 14 residues in the CDR3. Germline CDR1 SQVTM, CDR2 ANQGSEA. V was clipped by 6 bases and J by 4 bases; unmatched bases: 4. This sequence joins TRBV29-1 and TRBJ2-5; 14 bases map to TRBD2. This clonotype was obtained from an adult with an advanced solid tumor such as melanoma, head and neck, liver or kidney cancer. Source: CD4+ or CD8+ T cells sorted from blood, taken in a trial of the OX40 agonist ivuxolimab. This chain's CDR3 is CSVAGTSGGETQYF. The CDR3 nucleotides read TGCAGCGTCGCCGGGACTAGCGGGGGAGAGACCCAGTACTTC.